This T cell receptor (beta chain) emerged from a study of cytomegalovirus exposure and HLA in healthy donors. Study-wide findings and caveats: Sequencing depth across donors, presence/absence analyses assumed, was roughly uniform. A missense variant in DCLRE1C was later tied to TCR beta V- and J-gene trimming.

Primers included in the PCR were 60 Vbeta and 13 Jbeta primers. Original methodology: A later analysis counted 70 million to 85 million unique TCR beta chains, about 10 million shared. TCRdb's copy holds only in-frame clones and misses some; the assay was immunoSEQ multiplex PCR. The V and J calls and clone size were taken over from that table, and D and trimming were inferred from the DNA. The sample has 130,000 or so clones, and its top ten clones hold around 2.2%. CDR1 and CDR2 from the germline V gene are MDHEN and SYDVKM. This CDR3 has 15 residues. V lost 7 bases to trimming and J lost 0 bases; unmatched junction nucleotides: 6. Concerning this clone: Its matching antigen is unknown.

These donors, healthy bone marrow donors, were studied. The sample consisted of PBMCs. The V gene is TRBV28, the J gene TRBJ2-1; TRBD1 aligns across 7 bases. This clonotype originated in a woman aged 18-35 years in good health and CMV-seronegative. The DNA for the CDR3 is TGTGCCAGCACCACCGGGACAGCCTCCTACAATGAGCAGTTCTTC. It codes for CASTTGTASYNEQFF.